These 31 T cell receptor beta chains share one sample of origin, sequenced in a study of blood T cell repertoires in COVID-19. TCRdb's copy holds only in-frame clones and misses some; the assay was immunoSEQ multiplex PCR. Among more than 350,000 clones listed, approximately 87% were seen once. Sequenced sample: peripheral blood. These receptor sequences come from a woman aged 25 to 45 with COVID-19, enrolled during active disease.

This clone was counted a few times. The chain recombines TRBV4-1 with TRBJ2-1; 7 bases agree with TRBD1. V was pared by 3 bases and J by 7 bases, with 6 bases of the junction left unmatched. The CDR3 has 14 residues. Germline loops: CDR1 MGHRA, CDR2 YSYEKL. The CDR3 here is CASSHDDRVNEQFF. Here the CDR3 DNA reads TGCGCCAGCAGCCATGACGACAGGGTGAATGAGCAGTTCTTC.

The chain combines TRBV3-1 (or the pseudogene TRBV3-2) with TRBJ2-1; the match to TRBD2 covers 12 bases. The CDR3 sequence is 17 residues long. V dropped 1 base and J dropped 7; count of bases not matched to a gene: 8. Germline V CDR1 and CDR2: LGHDT, YNNKEL (reference sequence). The CDR3 DNA reads as TGTGCCAGCAGCCAAGTGCTAGCGGGAGGGCCGTGGAATGAGCAGTTCTTC. It codes for CASSQVLAGGPWNEQFF.

The chain recombines TRBV2 with TRBJ2-5; 14 positions match TRBD2. Per germline, CDR1 SNHLY and CDR2 FYNNEI. This CDR3 is 16 amino acids long. Losses at the gene ends were 4 bases for V and 4 bases for J; bases not matched to a gene: 5. CDR3 region: CASSGETSGRGETQYF. CDR3 DNA: TGTGCCAGCAGTGGCGAGACTAGCGGGAGGGGAGAGACCCAGTACTTC.

This clone appeared a single time. V is TRBV29-1 and J is TRBJ2-7, with 10 bases lining up with TRBD1. Germline trimming cut 6 bases from V and 3 bases from J; bases unmatched to any gene: 8. The CDR3 spans 14 residues. CDR1 is SQVTM, CDR2 ANQGSEA, per germline. The chain's CDR3 is CSVRDRGEIYEQYF. CDR3 nucleotides: TGCAGCGTCCGGGACAGGGGAGAGATCTACGAGCAGTACTTC.

This chain uses TRBV5-1 with TRBJ2-1; 9 bases map to TRBD2. Trimming removed 0 bases from V and 0 bases from J; junction bases left unmatched: 10. Germline V gene sequence: CDR1 SGHRS, CDR2 YFSETQ. This CDR3 has 19 amino acids. CDR3 protein: CASSLDPREGQSSYNEQFF. Here the CDR3 DNA reads TGCGCCAGCAGCTTGGATCCGCGGGAGGGCCAAAGCTCCTACAATGAGCAGTTCTTC.

This clone was seen a handful of times. The chain couples TRBV30 to TRBJ1-3; 7 bases fit TRBD1. Germline values: CDR1 GTSNPN, CDR2 SVGIG (reference sequence). This CDR3 comprises 15 residues. V was pared by 3 bases and J by 0 bases, with 5 bases of the junction left unmatched. CDR3 coding DNA: TGTGCCTGGAGAGCCCCAGGGGGCTCTGGAAACACCATATATTTT. Translation gives CAWRAPGGSGNTIYF.

For the CDR3, the DNA is TGTGCCAGCAGCGTAGGGTTTGGAGCGCCCGAGCAGTACTTC. It yields the protein CASSVGFGAPEQYF. The chain has TRBV9 and TRBJ2-7; no reliable D call. The CDR3 is 14 amino acids. Trimming cost V 0 bases and J 6 bases, with 13 bases left between them. Germline-derived CDR1 and CDR2 are SGDLS and YYNGEE. Combining the CDR3 with reference TRBV9 and TRBJ2-7 gives the whole variable domain DSGVTQTPKHLITATGQRVTLRCSPRSGDLSVYWYQQSLDQGLQFLIQYYNGEERAKGNILERFSAQQFPDLHSELNLSSLELGDSALYFCASSVGFGAPEQYFGPGTRLTVT.

The chain's CDR3 is CASSPNPPSPGSSSYNSPLHF. In DNA form, the CDR3 reads TGCGCCAGCAGCCCTAACCCGCCTTCTCCAGGGTCGAGCTCCTATAATTCACCCCTCCACTTT. The rearrangement links TRBV5-1 to TRBJ1-6; TRBD1 is a possible D gene (5 bases). Germline CDR1 and CDR2: SGHRS and YFSETQ. The CDR3 contains 21 residues. V lost 4 bases and J 0 bases, leaving 26 bases between the germline ends.

The chain couples TRBV5-6 to TRBJ2-3, with 7 nucleotides matching TRBD1. Germline lookup yields CDR1 SGHDT and CDR2 YYEEEE. V lost 2 bases and J lost 8; bases outside the gene matches: 8. The CDR3 is made up of 14 amino acids. Here the CDR3 DNA reads TGTGCCAGCAGCTTTATGGGCCAGGGGGTTACGCAGTATTTT. It specifies CASSFMGQGVTQYF.

The rearrangement links TRBV14 to TRBJ2-7; TRBD2 might be the D (6 bases). The V gene's germline CDR1 is SGHDN and CDR2 FVKESK. CDR3 size: 12 residues. V was clipped by 4 bases and J by 7 bases, with 11 bases between them. The DNA for the CDR3 is TGTGCCAGCAGCCGGGGGGTCTGGGAGCAGTACTTC. Amino acids: CASSRGVWEQYF.

The gene calls are TRBV7-9 and TRBJ2-7, with 9 positions matching TRBD1. Germline trimming cut 7 bases from V and 3 bases from J; bases unmatched to any gene: 4. This CDR3 is built from 13 residues. Germline V gene data show CDR1 as SEHNR and CDR2 as FQNEAQ (reference sequence). The chain's CDR3 is CASKRTGDYEQYF. For the CDR3, the DNA is TGTGCCAGCAAGAGGACAGGGGACTACGAGCAGTACTTC.

This chain links TRBV6-5 with TRBJ2-1; 7 bases align to TRBD2. CDR3 length: 16 residues. Per germline, CDR1 MNHEY and CDR2 SVGAGI. Losses at the gene ends were 0 bases for V and 7 bases for J; bases not matched to a gene: 9. This chain's CDR3 is CASSYSFSGLGNEQFF. The DNA for the CDR3 is TGTGCCAGCAGTTACTCTTTTAGCGGACTAGGGAATGAGCAGTTCTTC.

This chain links TRBV11-2 with TRBJ2-7; D ambiguous. V was cut by 1 base and J by 0 bases, with 4 bases left in between. CDR1 and CDR2 from the germline V gene are SGHAT and FQNNGV. This CDR3 spans 13 amino acids. The DNA of the CDR3 is TGTGCCAGCAGCTTAGGGAGCTCCTACGAGCAGTACTTC. Translation: CASSLGSSYEQYF.

This chain joins TRBV6-2 or TRBV6-3 and TRBJ2-3; 9 nucleotides line up with TRBD2. The CDR3 sequence is 18 residues long. Looked up from germline, CDR1 is MNHEY and CDR2 is SVGEGT. J was trimmed by 0 bases and V by 2 bases; bases with no gene match: 9. This CDR3 reads CASSYPRLADSSTDTQYF. The CDR3, as DNA: TGTGCCAGCAGTTACCCGAGACTAGCGGATTCTAGCACAGATACGCAGTATTTT.

This chain connects TRBV19 to TRBJ2-1; perhaps TRBD2 as D (5 bases). The CDR3 has 18 amino acids. Germline CDR1 is LNHDA and CDR2 is SQIVND (reference sequence). V lost 3 bases, J lost 7 bases, and 25 bases lay in between. The CDR3 DNA reads as TGTGCCAGTAGTATGAGTCCCCAAAAAGCGGTCGACTGGAATGAGCAGTTCTTC. It encodes CASSMSPQKAVDWNEQFF. Based on the CDR3 plus reference TRBV19 and TRBJ2-1, the full variable domain is DGGITQSPKYLFRKEGQNVTLSCEQNLNHDAMYWYRQDPGQGLRLIYYSQIVNDFQKGDIAEGYSVSREKKESFPLTVTSAQKNPTAFYLCASSMSPQKAVDWNEQFFGPGTRLTVL.

The chain recombines TRBV4-3 with TRBJ2-2, with TRBD2 matching 7 bases. V shed 1 base, J shed 4 bases, and the junction held 18 bases outside the gene matches. Germline values: CDR1 LGHNA, CDR2 YSLEER. This CDR3 is 20 amino acids long. The CDR3 sequence: CASSQVSQVRGSSGTGELFF. In DNA form, the CDR3 reads TGCGCCAGCAGCCAAGTCAGTCAAGTACGCGGGAGTTCGGGCACCGGGGAGCTGTTTTTT.

The rearrangement links TRBV27 to TRBJ2-7; 9 nucleotides agree with TRBD1. Germline CDR1 is MNHEY and CDR2 is SMNVEV (reference sequence). Germline trimming cut 3 bases from V and 6 bases from J; bases unmatched to any gene: 3. CDR3 length: 13 amino acids. Written as DNA, the CDR3 is TGTGCCAGCAGTTTTGGGACAGGGAGCGAGCAGTACTTC. Amino acid sequence: CASSFGTGSEQYF.

This rearrangement joins TRBV2 to TRBJ1-2; 9 bases fit TRBD1. Germline CDR1 reads SNHLY; CDR2 reads FYNNEI. V shed 7 bases and J 7 bases; nucleotides not matched to a gene: 13. This CDR3 comprises 15 residues. This chain's CDR3 is CASTTRGTGGGGYTF. The CDR3 DNA is TGTGCCAGCACCACAAGGGGAACAGGGGGCGGTGGCTACACCTTC.

This chain uses TRBV6-6 with TRBJ2-7, with 9 bases identical to TRBD1. Germline V CDR1 and CDR2: MNHNY, SVGAGI (reference sequence). V lost 5 bases, J lost 2 bases, and 4 bases stayed unmatched. The CDR3 totals 14 residues. This chain's CDR3 is CASSQGTGTYEQYF. The CDR3 nucleotides are TGTGCCAGCAGTCAAGGGACAGGGACCTACGAGCAGTACTTC.

V usage is TRBV30 and J usage is TRBJ2-2, with D hard to call. Germline V lookup: CDR1 GTSNPN, CDR2 SVGIG (reference sequence). The CDR3 has 13 amino acids. V shed 1 base and J shed 2 bases, with 5 bases lying between them. The CDR3 here is CAWSGGNTGELFF. The CDR3, as DNA: TGTGCCTGGAGTGGCGGAAACACCGGGGAGCTGTTTTTT.

Notes on this clone: The same CDR3 can be traced to other DNA sequences in this sample. The chain recombines TRBV30 with TRBJ1-4; D not resolved. Germline V gives CDR1 GTSNPN, CDR2 SVGIG (reference sequence). There are 14 residues in the CDR3. Trimming left V 0 bases short and J 8 bases short, with 13 bases between. The chain's CDR3 is CAWSVGSGREKLFF. CDR3 DNA: TGTGCCTGGAGTGTGGGCTCCGGGAGGGAAAAACTGTTTTTT.

The chain has TRBV19 and TRBJ1-1; D possibly corresponds to TRBD1 (5 bases). The germline V gene encodes CDR1 LNHDA and CDR2 SQIVND (reference sequence). This CDR3 spans 16 amino acids. Deletions cut 8 bases from V and 1 base from J, with 20 bases between. The CDR3 loop reads CASGGEPGSTNTEAFF. The CDR3 DNA is TGTGCCAGTGGGGGGGAGCCAGGTTCAACGAACACTGAAGCTTTCTTT.

This clone was detected a few times. V usage is TRBV7-3 and J usage is TRBJ1-1; no reliable D call. CDR1 is SGHTA, CDR2 FQGTGA, per germline. The germline V and J ends were trimmed by 5 bases and 0 bases, with 7 bases remaining between them. The CDR3 has 13 amino acids. The CDR3 bases are TGTGCCAGCAGCCTGACACTGAACACTGAAGCTTTCTTT. It codes for CASSLTLNTEAFF. The full variable domain, in which reference TRBV7-3 and TRBJ1-1 provide the parts outside the CDR3, is GAGVSQTPSNKVTEKGKYVELRCDPISGHTALYWYRQSLGQGPEFLIYFQGTGAADDSGLPNDRFFAVRPEGSVSTLKIQRTERGDSAVYLCASSLTLNTEAFFGQGTRLTVV.

The J gene is TRBJ2-2, the V gene TRBV4-1; 8 positions agree with TRBD2. Germline V gene sequence: CDR1 MGHRA, CDR2 YSYEKL. V gave up 0 bases and J gave up 0 bases; unmatched junction bases: 6. This CDR3 region has 18 residues. The CDR3 reads CASSQEYASGSNTGELFF. The CDR3 DNA is TGCGCCAGCAGCCAAGAATACGCTAGCGGGTCGAACACCGGGGAGCTGTTTTTT.

CDR3: CASSQAPSDNYEQYF. In nucleotides, the CDR3 is TGTGCCAGCAGCCAAGCGCCTAGCGACAACTACGAGCAGTACTTC. The gene calls are TRBV4-2 and TRBJ2-7, with D possibly matching TRBD2 (6 bases). The CDR3 covers 15 residues. Germline V gene sequence: CDR1 LGHNA, CDR2 YNFKEQ. V was cut by 1 base and J by 3 bases, with 13 bases left in between.

The genes are TRBV2 and TRBJ2-2; 9 bases agree with TRBD2. Germline V gene lookup returns CDR1 SNHLY and CDR2 FYNNEI. The CDR3 runs to 15 residues. Trimming took 6 bases from V and 2 from J; bases not matched to a gene: 4. The CDR3 here is CASRIAGVNTGELFF. The CDR3 coding sequence is TGTGCCAGCAGAATAGCGGGGGTTAACACCGGGGAGCTGTTTTTT.

This chain links TRBV18 with TRBJ1-3; no reliable D call. Trimming took 6 bases from V and 0 from J, leaving 12 bases between them. Germline loops: CDR1 KGHSH, CDR2 LQKENI. The CDR3 consists of 15 residues. CDR3 sequence (DNA): TGTGCCAGCTCCACCAAAGGGAGCTCTGGAAACACCATATATTTT. This translates into CASSTKGSSGNTIYF.

A few counts support this clone. The V gene is TRBV7-8, the J gene TRBJ2-5; 10 positions agree with TRBD2. Germline CDR1 reads SGHVS; CDR2 reads FQNEAQ. Germline trimming cut 4 bases from V and 4 bases from J; bases unmatched to any gene: 12. The CDR3 spans 17 residues. CDR3: CASSSAGASGSVETQYF. The CDR3, as DNA: TGTGCCAGCAGCTCCGCTGGGGCTAGCGGGAGTGTAGAGACCCAGTACTTC. Variable domain in full (rest from reference TRBV7-8 and TRBJ2-5): GAGVSQSPRYKVAKRGQDVALRCDPISGHVSLFWYQQALGQGPEFLTYFQNEAQLDKSGLPSDRFFAERPEGSVSTLKIQRTQQEDSAVYLCASSSAGASGSVETQYFGPGTRLLVL.

The rearrangement joins TRBV28 to TRBJ1-5, with a tentative D call TRBD1 (5 bases). V lost 6 bases and J lost 1, with 16 bases in between. CDR1 is MDHEN, CDR2 SYDVKM, per germline. This CDR3 region has 16 residues. For the CDR3, the DNA is TGTGCCAGCAGACGTAAAGCGGGGCTGAGCAATCAGCCCCAGCATTTT. It is translated as CASRRKAGLSNQPQHF. Using reference TRBV28 and TRBJ1-5 for the parts outside the CDR3, the full variable domain is DVKVTQSSRYLVKRTGEKVFLECVQDMDHENMFWYRQDPGLGLRLIYFSYDVKMKEKGDIPEGYSVSREKKERFSLILESASTNQTSMYLCASRRKAGLSNQPQHFGDGTRLSIL.

This rearrangement joins TRBV14 to TRBJ1-1; possible D gene TRBD1, 5 bases. This CDR3 region has 14 residues. Germline-derived CDR1 and CDR2 are SGHDN and FVKESK. V lost 5 bases and J 1 base, leaving 11 bases between the germline ends. CDR3 sequence reads: CASSAGLRNTEAFF. Written as DNA, the CDR3 is TGTGCCAGCAGCGCGGGACTCAGGAACACTGAAGCTTTCTTT.

The chain links TRBV20-1 to TRBJ2-7, with a possible D match to TRBD1 (6 bases). Trimming pared 5 bases from V and 3 bases from J, leaving 17 bases between. The CDR3 covers 14 residues. The germline V gene encodes CDR1 DFQATT and CDR2 SNEGSKA (reference sequence). CDR3 amino acids: CSARGTYRVYEQYF. The DNA for the CDR3 is TGCAGTGCTCGTGGGACCTACAGGGTCTACGAGCAGTACTTC.